This is a list of T cell receptor beta chains from one sample in a study of identical twins. One entry per CDR3 protein results from TCRdb running MiXCR on the 5' RACE reads. This sample yields fewer than 550,000 distinct CDR3 sequences, of which roughly an eighth are seen a single time; about 0.97% belongs to the top ten. The data were also submitted as part of a second study, on yellow fever vaccine responses in identical twins.

Material: CD4+ T cells sorted from blood. Receptors originate from a woman younger than 35 in good health. CDR3s include the opening cysteine and the closing phenylalanine or tryptophan. Each record gives: CDR3 protein, CDR3 DNA, clone size, J gene, V gene, D gene. A D gene is named only where the DNA matches it firmly. Rows may omit the clone size; those that give it use once, few, many or a size class.

CAISGGTGANYGYTF,TGTGCCATCAGTGGCGGGACAGGAGCTAACTATGGCTACACCTTC,few,TRBJ1-2,TRBV10-3,TRBD1
CASSPRASGRINEQFF,TGTGCCAGCAGCCCACGGGCTAGCGGGAGAATCAATGAGCAGTTCTTC,many,TRBJ2-1,TRBV7-2,TRBD2
CASSQTGADGYTF,TGTGCCAGCAGCCAAACAGGGGCAGATGGCTACACCTTC,.,TRBJ1-2,TRBV4-2,TRBD1
CSASPRVWRSSYNEQFF,TGCAGTGCTAGCCCCCGGGTGTGGCGGAGCTCCTACAATGAGCAGTTCTTC,many,TRBJ2-1,TRBV20-1,.
CSAKLTISTDTQYF,TGCAGTGCTAAACTTACTATTAGCACAGATACGCAGTATTTT,few,TRBJ2-3,TRBV20-1,.
CASSLRTSGSRETQYF,TGTGCCAGCAGCCTGCGGACTAGCGGGAGTCGAGAGACCCAGTACTTC,few,TRBJ2-5,TRBV3-1,TRBD2
CASSKVAGGSYEQYF,.,.,TRBJ2-7,TRBV21-1,.
CASSYLGTALHEQFF,TGTGCCAGCAGTTACCTCGGGACAGCCCTCCATGAGCAGTTCTTC,.,TRBJ2-1,TRBV6-2/TRBV6-3,TRBD1
CASSQGAGGPNTGELFF,TGTGCCAGCAGCCAAGGGGCGGGGGGACCGAACACCGGGGAGCTGTTTTTT,.,TRBJ2-2,TRBV4-2,TRBD2
CSARGIINEQFF,TGCAGTGCTAGAGGGATCATCAATGAGCAGTTCTTC,few,TRBJ2-1,TRBV20-1,.
CASSVGPTENYGYTF,TGTGCCAGCAGCGTAGGTCCGACAGAGAACTATGGCTACACCTTC,.,TRBJ1-2,TRBV9,.
CASSLARTGGTSGIYEQYF,TGCGCCAGCAGCTTGGCTAGGACAGGGGGGACTAGCGGTATCTACGAGCAGTACTTC,.,TRBJ2-7,TRBV5-1,.
CASSLVADLGELFF,TGCGCCAGCAGCTTGGTTGCGGATCTGGGGGAGCTGTTTTTT,many,TRBJ2-2,TRBV5-1,.
CASSLSGRPYTGELFF,TGTGCCAGCAGCCTCTCTGGCAGGCCTTACACCGGGGAGCTGTTTTTT,.,TRBJ2-2,TRBV3-1,.
CASSQLKGPGLHYEQFF,TGCGCCAGCAGCCAACTCAAAGGACCGGGACTACATTATGAGCAGTTCTTC,many,TRBJ2-1,TRBV4-1,TRBD2
CASSERGQPQHF,TGTGCCAGCAGTGAACGGGGACAGCCCCAGCATTTT,.,TRBJ1-5,TRBV6-1,.
CASTQNGRAEAFF,TGTGCCAGCACTCAAAACGGTAGGGCTGAAGCTTTCTTT,.,TRBJ1-1,TRBV6-6,.
CASSLGTGRRSYEQYF,TGTGCCAGCAGCTTAGGGACAGGACGCCGCTCCTACGAGCAGTACTTC,.,TRBJ2-7,TRBV7-9,TRBD1